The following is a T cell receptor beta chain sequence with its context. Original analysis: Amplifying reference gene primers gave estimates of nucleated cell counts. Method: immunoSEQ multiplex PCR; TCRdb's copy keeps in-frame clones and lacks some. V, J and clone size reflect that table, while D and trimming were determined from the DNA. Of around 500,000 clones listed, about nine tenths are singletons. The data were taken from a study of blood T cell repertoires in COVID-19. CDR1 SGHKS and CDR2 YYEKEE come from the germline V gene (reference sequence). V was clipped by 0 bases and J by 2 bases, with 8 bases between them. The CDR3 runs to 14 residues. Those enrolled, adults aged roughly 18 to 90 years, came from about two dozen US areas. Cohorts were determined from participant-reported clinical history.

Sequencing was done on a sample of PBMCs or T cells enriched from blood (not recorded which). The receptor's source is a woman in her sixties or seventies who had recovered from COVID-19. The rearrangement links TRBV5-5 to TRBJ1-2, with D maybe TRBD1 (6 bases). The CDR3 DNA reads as TGTGCCAGCAGCTTGGGGACAGCCAACTATGGCTACACCTTC. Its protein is CASSLGTANYGYTF. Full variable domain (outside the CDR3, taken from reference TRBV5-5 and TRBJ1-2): DAGVTQSPTHLIKTRGQQVTLRCSPISGHKSVSWYQQVLGQGPQFIFQYYEKEERGRGNFPDRFSARQFPNYSSELNVNALLLGDSALYLCASSLGTANYGYTFGSGTRLTVV.